The 6 T cell receptor beta chains reported below all come from one sample, sequenced in a study of blood T cells in healthy people across ages. Next came a second PCR, run for about 7 to 11 cycles, which used a sample-barcoded 5' primer along with a J-beta primer mix. TCRdb re-called the 5' RACE reads through MiXCR, storing one row per CDR3 protein. Among 870,000 or so distinct CDR3 sequences listed, around 26% were seen once. The sample consisted of blood. All receptors derive from a woman of 80 years or more in good health.

This clonotype showed up many times. The gene calls are TRBV5-1 and TRBJ2-5; 8 nucleotides line up with TRBD2. The V and J ends lost 3 bases and 3 bases, in that order; junction bases with no gene match: 7. The CDR3 spans 15 residues. In germline, CDR1 is SGHRS, CDR2 YFSETQ. CDR3 in DNA: TGCGCCAGCAGCTCAGGTGGCGGGGGGAAAGAGACCCAGTACTTC. Its protein is CASSSGGGGKETQYF.

This chain joins TRBV7-2 and TRBJ2-1; the match to TRBD1 covers 7 bases. The CDR3 consists of 15 residues. Per germline, CDR1 SGHTA and CDR2 FQGNSA. With 5 bases clipped from V and 7 bases from J, the junction kept 11 bases outside the gene matches. DNA for the CDR3: TGTGCCAGCAGCCCAAGACAGGGTGAAAGGAATGAGCAGTTCTTC. It encodes CASSPRQGERNEQFF.

In DNA, the CDR3 is TGTGCCAGCGGGGTTGGGGCAGACAACACCGGGGAGCTGTTTTTT. This translates into CASGVGADNTGELFF. The chain couples TRBV5-5 to TRBJ2-2; D possibly corresponds to TRBD1 (5 bases). This CDR3 has 15 amino acids. CDR1 is SGHKS and CDR2 is YYEKEE in the germline V gene (reference sequence). The V and J ends lost 7 bases and 2 bases respectively, with 15 bases between them.

There are many counts of this clonotype. The V and J genes are TRBV12-3 or TRBV12-4 and TRBJ1-1; D not resolved. This CDR3 has 13 residues. V lost 2 bases and J lost 7, with 11 bases in between. The CDR3 DNA sequence: TGTGCCAGCAGTTTATTCCCCGTTAGTGAAGCTTTCTTT. Protein product: CASSLFPVSEAFF.

This clonotype was counted at least ten times. The V and J genes are TRBV20-1 and TRBJ1-2; D is undetermined. The germline gives CDR1 DFQATT, CDR2 SNEGSKA (reference sequence). The CDR3 contains 14 residues. Trimming cost V 4 bases and J 8 bases, with 20 bases left between them. The CDR3 DNA sequence: TGCAGTGCTATAAGGGAGGGATGGGCTAGGGGCTACACCTTC. Protein: CSAIREGWARGYTF.

This clonotype was picked up many times. The J gene is TRBJ2-1, the V gene TRBV15, with a tentative D call TRBD2 (7 bases). This CDR3 is built from 15 residues. Germline CDR1 LNHNV, CDR2 YYDKDF (reference sequence). Trimming removed 0 bases at V and 7 bases at J, with 13 bases between. CDR3: CATSRDRGGGNEQFF. In DNA form, the CDR3 reads TGTGCCACCAGCAGAGATCGAGGGGGGGGGAATGAGCAGTTCTTC.